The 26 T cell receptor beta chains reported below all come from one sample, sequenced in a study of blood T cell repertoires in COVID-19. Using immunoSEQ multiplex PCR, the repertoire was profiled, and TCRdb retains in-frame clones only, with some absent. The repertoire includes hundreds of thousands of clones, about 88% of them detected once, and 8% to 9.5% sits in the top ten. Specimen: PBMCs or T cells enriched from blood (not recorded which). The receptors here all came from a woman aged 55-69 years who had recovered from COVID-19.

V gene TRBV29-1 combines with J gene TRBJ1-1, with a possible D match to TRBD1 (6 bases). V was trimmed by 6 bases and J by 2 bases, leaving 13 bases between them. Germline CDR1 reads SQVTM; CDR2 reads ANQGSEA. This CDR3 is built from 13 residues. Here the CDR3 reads CSVGWTENTEAFF. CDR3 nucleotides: TGCAGCGTGGGATGGACAGAAAACACTGAAGCTTTCTTT.

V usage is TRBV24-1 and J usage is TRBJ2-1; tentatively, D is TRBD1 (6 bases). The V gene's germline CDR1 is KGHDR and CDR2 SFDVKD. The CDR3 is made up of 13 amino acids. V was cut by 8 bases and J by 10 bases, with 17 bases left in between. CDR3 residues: CATTKQGGGEQFF. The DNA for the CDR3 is TGTGCCACCACCAAACAGGGTGGTGGAGAGCAGTTCTTC.

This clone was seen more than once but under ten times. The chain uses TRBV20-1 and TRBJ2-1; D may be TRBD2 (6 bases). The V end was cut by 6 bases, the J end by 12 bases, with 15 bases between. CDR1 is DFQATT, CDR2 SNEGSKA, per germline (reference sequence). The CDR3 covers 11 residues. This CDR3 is CSAYDGGTQFF. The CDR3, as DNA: TGCAGTGCCTATGACGGGGGTACGCAGTTCTTC.

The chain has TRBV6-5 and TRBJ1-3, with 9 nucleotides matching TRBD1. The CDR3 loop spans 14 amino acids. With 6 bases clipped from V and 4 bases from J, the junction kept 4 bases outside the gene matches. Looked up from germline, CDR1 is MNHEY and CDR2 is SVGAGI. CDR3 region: CASSVGQGGNTIYF. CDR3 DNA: TGTGCCAGCAGCGTAGGACAGGGGGGAAACACCATATATTTT.

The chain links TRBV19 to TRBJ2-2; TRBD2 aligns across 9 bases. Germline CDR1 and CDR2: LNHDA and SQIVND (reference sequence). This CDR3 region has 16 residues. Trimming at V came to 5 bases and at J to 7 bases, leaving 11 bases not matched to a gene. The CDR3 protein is CASSLKAGGLNGELFF. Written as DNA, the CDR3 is TGTGCCAGTAGTCTCAAAGCGGGGGGCCTTAACGGGGAGCTGTTTTTT.

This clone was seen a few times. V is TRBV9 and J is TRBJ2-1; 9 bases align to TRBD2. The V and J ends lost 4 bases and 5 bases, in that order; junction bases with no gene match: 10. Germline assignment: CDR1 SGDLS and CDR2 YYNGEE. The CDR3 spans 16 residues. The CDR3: CASSTPFAGGDNEQFF. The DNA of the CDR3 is TGTGCCAGCAGCACCCCTTTCGCGGGGGGGGACAATGAGCAGTTCTTC.

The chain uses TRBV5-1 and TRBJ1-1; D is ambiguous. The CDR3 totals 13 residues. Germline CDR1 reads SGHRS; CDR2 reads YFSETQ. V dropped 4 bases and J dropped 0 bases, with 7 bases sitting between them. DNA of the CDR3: TGCGCCAGCAGCGTAGATTTGAACACTGAAGCTTTCTTT. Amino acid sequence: CASSVDLNTEAFF.

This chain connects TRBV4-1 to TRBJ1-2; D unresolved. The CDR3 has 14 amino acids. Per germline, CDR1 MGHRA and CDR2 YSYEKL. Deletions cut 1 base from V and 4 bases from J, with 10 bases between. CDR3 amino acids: CASSQVGQAYGYTF. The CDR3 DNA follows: TGCGCCAGCAGCCAAGTGGGTCAGGCCTATGGCTACACCTTC.

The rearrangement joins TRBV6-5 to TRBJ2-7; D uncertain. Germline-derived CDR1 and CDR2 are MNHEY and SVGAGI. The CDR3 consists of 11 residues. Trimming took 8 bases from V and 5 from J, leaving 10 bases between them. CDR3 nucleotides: TGTGCCAGCCGCGTCCTGGACGAGCAGTACTTC. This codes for CASRVLDEQYF.

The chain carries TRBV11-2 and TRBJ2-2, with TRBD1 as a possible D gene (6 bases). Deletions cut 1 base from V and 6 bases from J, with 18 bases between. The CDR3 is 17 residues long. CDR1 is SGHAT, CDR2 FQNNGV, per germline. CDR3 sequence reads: CASSLGYRAISAGELFF. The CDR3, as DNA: TGTGCCAGCAGCTTAGGGTACAGGGCGATAAGTGCCGGGGAGCTGTTTTTT.

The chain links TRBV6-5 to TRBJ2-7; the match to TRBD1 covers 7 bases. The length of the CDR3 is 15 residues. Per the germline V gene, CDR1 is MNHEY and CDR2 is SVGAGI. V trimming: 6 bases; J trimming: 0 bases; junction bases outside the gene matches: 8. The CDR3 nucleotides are TGTGCCAGCAGCCCGCGACAGGGTTTCTCCTACGAGCAGTACGTC. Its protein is CASSPRQGFSYEQYV.

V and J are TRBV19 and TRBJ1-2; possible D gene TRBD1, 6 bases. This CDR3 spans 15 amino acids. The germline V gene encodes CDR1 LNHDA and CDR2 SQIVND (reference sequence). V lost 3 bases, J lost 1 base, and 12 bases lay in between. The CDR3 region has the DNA TGTGCCAGTAGTATCATGGACAGCATTAACTATGGCTACACCTTC. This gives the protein CASSIMDSINYGYTF.

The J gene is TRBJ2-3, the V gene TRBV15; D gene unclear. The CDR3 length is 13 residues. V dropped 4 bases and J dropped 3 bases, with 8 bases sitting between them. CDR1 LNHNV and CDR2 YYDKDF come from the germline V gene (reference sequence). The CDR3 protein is CATSMPRTDTQYF. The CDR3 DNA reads TGTGCCACCAGCATGCCTAGGACAGATACGCAGTATTTT.

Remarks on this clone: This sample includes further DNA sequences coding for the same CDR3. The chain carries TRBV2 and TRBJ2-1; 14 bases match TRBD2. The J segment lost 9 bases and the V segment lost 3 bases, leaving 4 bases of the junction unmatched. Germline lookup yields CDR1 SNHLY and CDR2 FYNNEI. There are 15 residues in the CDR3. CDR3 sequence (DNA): TGTGCCAGCAGTGAGACTAGCGGGGGGGCCGGTGAGCAGTTCTTC. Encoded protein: CASSETSGGAGEQFF.

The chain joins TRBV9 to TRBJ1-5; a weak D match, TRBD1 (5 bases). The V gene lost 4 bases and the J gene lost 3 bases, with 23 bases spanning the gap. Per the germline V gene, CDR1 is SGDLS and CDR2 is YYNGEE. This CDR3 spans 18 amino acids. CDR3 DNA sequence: TGTGCCAGCAGCATATGTTGGAGGGACGGAGATTTCAATCAGCCCCAGCATTTT. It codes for CASSICWRDGDFNQPQHF.

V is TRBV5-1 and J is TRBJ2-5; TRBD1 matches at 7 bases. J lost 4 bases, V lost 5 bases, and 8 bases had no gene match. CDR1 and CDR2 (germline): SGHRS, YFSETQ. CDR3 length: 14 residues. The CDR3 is CASRPDRAGETQYF. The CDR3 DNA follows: TGCGCCAGCAGACCAGACAGGGCGGGAGAGACCCAGTACTTC.

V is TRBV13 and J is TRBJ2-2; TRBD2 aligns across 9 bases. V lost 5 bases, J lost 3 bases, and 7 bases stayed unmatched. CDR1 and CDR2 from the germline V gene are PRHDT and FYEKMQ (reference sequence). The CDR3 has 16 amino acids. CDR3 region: CASSAAGGMDTGELFF. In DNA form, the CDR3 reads TGTGCCAGCAGCGCCGCGGGGGGGATGGACACCGGGGAGCTGTTTTTT. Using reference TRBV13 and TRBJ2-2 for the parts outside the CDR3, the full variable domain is AAGVIQSPRHLIKEKRETATLKCYPIPRHDTVYWYQQGPGQDPQFLISFYEKMQSDKGSIPDRFSAQQFSDYHSELNMSSLELGDSALYFCASSAAGGMDTGELFFGEGSRLTVL.

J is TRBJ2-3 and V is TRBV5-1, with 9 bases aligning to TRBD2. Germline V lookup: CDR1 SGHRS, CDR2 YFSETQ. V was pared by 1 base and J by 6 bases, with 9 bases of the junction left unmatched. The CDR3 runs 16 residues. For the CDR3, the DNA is TGCGCCAGCAGCTTGAATGGGATGAGCGGGGGGGATACGCAGTATTTT. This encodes CASSLNGMSGGDTQYF.

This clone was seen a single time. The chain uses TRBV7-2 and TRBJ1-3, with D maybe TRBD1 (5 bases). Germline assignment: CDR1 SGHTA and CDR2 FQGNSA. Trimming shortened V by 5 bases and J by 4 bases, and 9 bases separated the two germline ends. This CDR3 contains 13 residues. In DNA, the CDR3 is TGTGCCAGCAGCCCCGGACAAGGAAACACCATATATTTT. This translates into CASSPGQGNTIYF.

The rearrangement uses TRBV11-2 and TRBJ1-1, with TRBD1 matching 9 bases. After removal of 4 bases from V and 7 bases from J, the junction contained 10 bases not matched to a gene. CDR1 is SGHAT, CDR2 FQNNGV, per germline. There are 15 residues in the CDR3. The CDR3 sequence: CASSWEQGQGYEAFF. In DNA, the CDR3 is TGTGCCAGCAGCTGGGAACAGGGACAGGGATATGAAGCTTTCTTT. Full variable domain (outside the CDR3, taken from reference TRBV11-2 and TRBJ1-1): EAGVAQSPRYKIIEKRQSVAFWCNPISGHATLYWYQQILGQGPKLLIQFQNNGVVDDSQLPKDRFSAERLKGVDSTLKIQPAKLEDSAVYLCASSWEQGQGYEAFFGQGTRLTVV.

The CDR3 bases are TGTGCCAGTAGTACGTCAGCGGGGCCGTACTATGGCTACACCTTC. It codes for CASSTSAGPYYGYTF. The rearrangement links TRBV19 to TRBJ1-2; D may be TRBD1 (5 bases). The CDR3 loop spans 15 amino acids. Trimming left V 4 bases short and J 3 bases short, with 15 bases between. Per germline, CDR1 LNHDA and CDR2 SQIVND (reference sequence).

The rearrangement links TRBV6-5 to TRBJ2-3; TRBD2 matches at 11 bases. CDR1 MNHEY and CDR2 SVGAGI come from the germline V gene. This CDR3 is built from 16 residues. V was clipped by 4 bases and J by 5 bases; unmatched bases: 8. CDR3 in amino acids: CASSFDRLAGLDTQYF. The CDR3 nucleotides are TGTGCCAGCAGTTTCGACCGACTAGCGGGGTTAGATACGCAGTATTTT.

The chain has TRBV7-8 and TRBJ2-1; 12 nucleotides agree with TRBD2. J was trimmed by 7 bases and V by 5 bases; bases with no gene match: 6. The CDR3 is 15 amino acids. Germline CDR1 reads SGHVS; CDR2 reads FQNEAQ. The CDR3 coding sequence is TGTGCCAGCAGCCGAGCTAGCGGGGGGGCAAATGAGCAGTTCTTC. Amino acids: CASSRASGGANEQFF.

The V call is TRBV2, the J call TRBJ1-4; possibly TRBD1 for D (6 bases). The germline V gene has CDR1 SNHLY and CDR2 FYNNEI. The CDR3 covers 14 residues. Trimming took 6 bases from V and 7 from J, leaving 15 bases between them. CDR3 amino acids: CASRGGGGFEKLFF. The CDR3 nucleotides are TGTGCCAGCAGGGGAGGGGGGGGATTTGAAAAACTGTTTTTT.

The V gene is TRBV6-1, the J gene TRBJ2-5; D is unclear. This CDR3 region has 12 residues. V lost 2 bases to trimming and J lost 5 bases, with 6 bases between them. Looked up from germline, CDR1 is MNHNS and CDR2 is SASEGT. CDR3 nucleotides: TGTGCCAGCAGTGAAACAACGGAGACCCAGTACTTC. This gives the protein CASSETTETQYF.

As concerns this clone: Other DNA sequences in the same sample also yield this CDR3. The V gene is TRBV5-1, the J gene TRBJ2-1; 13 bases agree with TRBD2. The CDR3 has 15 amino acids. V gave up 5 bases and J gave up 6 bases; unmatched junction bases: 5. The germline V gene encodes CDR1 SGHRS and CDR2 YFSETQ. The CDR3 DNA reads TGCGCCAGCAGTCCTGGGACTAGCGGGGTCAATGAGCAGTTCTTC. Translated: CASSPGTSGVNEQFF.